The text below deals with one TCR beta chain. The antigen remains undetermined. The CDR3 is 14 amino acids. Per the germline V gene, CDR1 is LGHDT and CDR2 is YNNKEL (reference sequence). Trimming took off 0 bases at V and 1 base at J, with 6 bases between the two ends. This sample is part of a study of T cell responses to AZD1222 COVID-19 vaccine. Study-level points and caveats: Spike-specific TCR depth and breadth grew after two AZD1222 doses. The repertoires were collected only after the peak T cell response.

The method was immunoSEQ multiplex PCR; TCRdb's version includes in-frame clones alone and lacks a portion of them. Of 110,000 to 150,000 clones listed, more than 70% are singletons. The specimen was peripheral blood, collected on day 0 of AZD1222 vaccination. The receptor's source is an adult in good health. V and J are TRBV3-1 (or the pseudogene TRBV3-2) and TRBJ1-1; TRBD1 is a possible D gene (5 bases). CDR3 sequence reads: CASSQETGNTEAFF. The CDR3 DNA is TGTGCCAGCAGCCAAGAAACAGGGAACACTGAAGCTTTCTTT.